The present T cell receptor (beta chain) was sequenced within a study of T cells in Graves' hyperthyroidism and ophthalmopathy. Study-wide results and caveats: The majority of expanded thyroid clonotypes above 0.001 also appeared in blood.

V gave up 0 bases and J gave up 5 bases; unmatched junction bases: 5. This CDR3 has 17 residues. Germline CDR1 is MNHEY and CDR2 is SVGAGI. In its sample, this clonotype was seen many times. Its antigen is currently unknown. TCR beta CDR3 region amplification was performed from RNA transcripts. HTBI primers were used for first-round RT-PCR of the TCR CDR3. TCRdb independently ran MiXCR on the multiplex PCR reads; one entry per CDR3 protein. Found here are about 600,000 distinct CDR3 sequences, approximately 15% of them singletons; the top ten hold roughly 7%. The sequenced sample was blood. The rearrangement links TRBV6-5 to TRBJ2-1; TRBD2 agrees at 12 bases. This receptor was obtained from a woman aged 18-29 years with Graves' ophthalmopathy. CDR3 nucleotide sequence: TGTGCCAGCAGTTACTCAGGACTAGCGGGAATAAACAATGAGCAGTTCTTC. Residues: CASSYSGLAGINNEQFF.